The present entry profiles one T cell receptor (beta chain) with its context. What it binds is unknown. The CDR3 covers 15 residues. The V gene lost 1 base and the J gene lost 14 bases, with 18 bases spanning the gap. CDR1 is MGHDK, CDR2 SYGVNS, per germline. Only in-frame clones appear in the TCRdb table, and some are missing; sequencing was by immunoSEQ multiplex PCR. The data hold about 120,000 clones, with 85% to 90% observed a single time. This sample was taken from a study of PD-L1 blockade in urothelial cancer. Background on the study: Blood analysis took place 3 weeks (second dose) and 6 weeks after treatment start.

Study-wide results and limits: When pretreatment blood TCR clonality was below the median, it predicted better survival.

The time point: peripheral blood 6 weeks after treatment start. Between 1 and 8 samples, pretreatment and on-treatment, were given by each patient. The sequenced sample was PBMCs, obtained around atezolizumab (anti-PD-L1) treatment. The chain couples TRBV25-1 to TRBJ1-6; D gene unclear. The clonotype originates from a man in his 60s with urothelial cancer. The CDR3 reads CASSEWISRDSALHF. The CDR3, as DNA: TGTGCCAGCAGTGAATGGATCTCACGGGATTCGGCCCTCCACTTT.